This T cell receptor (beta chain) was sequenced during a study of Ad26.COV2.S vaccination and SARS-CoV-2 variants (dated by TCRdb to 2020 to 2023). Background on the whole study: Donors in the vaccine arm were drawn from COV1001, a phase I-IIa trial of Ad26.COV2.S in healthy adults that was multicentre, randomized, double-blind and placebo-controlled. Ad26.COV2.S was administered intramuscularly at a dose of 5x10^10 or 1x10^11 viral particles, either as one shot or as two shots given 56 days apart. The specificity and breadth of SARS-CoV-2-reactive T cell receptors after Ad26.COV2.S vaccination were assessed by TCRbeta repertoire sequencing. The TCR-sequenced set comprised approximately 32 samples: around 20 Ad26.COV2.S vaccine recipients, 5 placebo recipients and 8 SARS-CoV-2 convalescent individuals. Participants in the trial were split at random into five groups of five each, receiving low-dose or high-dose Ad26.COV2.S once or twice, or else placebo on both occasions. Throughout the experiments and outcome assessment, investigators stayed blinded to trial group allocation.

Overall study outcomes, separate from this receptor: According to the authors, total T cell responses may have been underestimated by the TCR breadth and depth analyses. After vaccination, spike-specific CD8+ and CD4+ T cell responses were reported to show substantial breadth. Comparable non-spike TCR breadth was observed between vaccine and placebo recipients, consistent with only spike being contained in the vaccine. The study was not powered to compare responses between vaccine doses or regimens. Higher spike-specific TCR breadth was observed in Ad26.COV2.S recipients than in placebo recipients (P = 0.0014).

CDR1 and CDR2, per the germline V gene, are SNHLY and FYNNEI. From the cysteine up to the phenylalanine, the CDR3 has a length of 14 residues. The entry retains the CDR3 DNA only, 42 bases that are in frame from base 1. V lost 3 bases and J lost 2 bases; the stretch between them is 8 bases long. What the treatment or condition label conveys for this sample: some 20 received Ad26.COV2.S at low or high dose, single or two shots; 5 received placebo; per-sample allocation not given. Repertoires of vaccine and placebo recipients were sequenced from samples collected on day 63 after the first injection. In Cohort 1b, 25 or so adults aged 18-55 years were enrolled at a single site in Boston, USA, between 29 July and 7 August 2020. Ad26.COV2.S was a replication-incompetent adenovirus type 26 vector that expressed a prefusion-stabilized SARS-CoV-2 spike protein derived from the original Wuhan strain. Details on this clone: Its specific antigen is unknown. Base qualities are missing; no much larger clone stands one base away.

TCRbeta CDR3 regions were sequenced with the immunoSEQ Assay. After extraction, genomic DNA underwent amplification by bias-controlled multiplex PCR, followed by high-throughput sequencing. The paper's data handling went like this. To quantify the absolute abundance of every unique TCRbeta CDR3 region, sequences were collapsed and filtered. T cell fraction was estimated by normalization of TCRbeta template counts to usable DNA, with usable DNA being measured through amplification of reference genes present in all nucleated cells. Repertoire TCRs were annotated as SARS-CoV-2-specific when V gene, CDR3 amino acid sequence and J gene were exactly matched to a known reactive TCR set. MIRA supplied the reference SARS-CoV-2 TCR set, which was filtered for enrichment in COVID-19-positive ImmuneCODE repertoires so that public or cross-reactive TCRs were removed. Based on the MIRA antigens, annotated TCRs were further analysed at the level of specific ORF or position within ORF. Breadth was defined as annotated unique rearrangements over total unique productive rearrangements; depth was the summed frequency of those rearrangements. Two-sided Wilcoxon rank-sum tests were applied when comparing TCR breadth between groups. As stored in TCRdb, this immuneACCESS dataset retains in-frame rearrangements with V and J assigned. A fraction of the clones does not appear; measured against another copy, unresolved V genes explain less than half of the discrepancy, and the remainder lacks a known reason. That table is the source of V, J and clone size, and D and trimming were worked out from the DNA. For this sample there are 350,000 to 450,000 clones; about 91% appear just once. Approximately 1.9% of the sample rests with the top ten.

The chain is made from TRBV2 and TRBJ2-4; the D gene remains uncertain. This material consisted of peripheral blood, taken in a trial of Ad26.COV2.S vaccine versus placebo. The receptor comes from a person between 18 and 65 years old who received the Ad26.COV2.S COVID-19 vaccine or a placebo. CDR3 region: CASSDSHPKNIQYF. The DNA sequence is TGTGCCAGCAGTGACAGCCACCCCAAAAACATTCAGTACTTC.